This is a list of T cell receptor beta chains from one sample in a study of shared clonotypes between healthy human individuals. The repertoire was sequenced with immunoSEQ multiplex PCR; TCRdb's copy has only in-frame clones and lacks some. The profile shows 450,000 to 550,000 clones, 79% of them singletons. The sequencing sample was made of PBMCs. The origin of the receptors is a woman aged 40-49 years in good health. Some clones in this sample may be carry-over from other donors' samples. The CDR3 runs from the conserved cysteine through the conserved F or W. D genes are given only for firm matches. Part of the rows lack a size; the others show once, few, many or a class for expanded clones.

v_call,clone_size,d_call,j_call,cdr3_aa,cdr3_nt
TRBV6-5,.,TRBD2,TRBJ2-7,CASTPLAGVNEQYF,TGTGCCAGCACCCCGCTAGCGGGAGTAAACGAGCAGTACTTC
TRBV7-2,few,.,TRBJ2-7,CASRRDGSYEQYF,TGTGCCAGCAGGCGGGACGGCTCCTACGAGCAGTACTTC
TRBV9,.,TRBD2,TRBJ2-5,CASSEASGSLETQYF,TGTGCCAGCAGCGAAGCTAGCGGCAGTCTAGAGACCCAGTACTTC
TRBV7-9,.,TRBD2,TRBJ2-1,CASSLGAGLAGAHEQFF,TGTGCCAGCAGCTTAGGGGCAGGCCTAGCGGGAGCACATGAGCAGTTCTTC
TRBV7-9,.,.,TRBJ2-5,CASSTNSGGETQYF,TGTGCCAGCAGCACAAATTCGGGTGGCGAGACCCAGTACTTC
TRBV10-2,few,TRBD1,TRBJ2-5,CASRVWTGPTAETQYF,TGCGCCAGCAGGGTCTGGACAGGCCCAACGGCGGAGACCCAGTACTTC
TRBV4-1,.,TRBD2,TRBJ2-7,CASSPLGGNEQYF,TGCGCCAGCAGCCCCCTGGGGGGGAACGAGCAGTACTTC
TRBV5-1,.,.,TRBJ2-1,CASSLERGRSPFF,TGCGCCAGCAGCTTGGAACGGGGGAGGAGTCCGTTCTTC
TRBV25-1,.,.,TRBJ2-3,CASSPYGVSTDTQYF,TGTGCCAGCAGTCCCTATGGGGTCAGCACAGATACGCAGTATTTT
TRBV27,once,.,TRBJ2-1,CASSFPGTYNEQFF,TGTGCCAGCAGTTTCCCGGGCACCTACAATGAGCAGTTCTTC
TRBV4-2,few,TRBD2,TRBJ2-1,CASSHEVGSGRAGASINEQFF,TGTGCCAGCAGCCACGAAGTTGGTAGCGGGAGGGCGGGGGCCTCGATCAATGAGCAGTTCTTC
TRBV18,.,.,TRBJ2-5,CASSPPVQETQYF,TGTGCCAGCTCACCTCCCGTCCAAGAGACCCAGTACTTC
TRBV11-1,.,.,TRBJ2-1,CASSTDRPNEQFF,TGTGCCAGCAGCACCGACAGGCCCAATGAGCAGTTCTTC
TRBV10-3,.,TRBD1,TRBJ2-7,CAISFQGDIYEQYF,TGTGCCATCAGTTTTCAGGGGGACATCTACGAGCAGTACTTC
TRBV19,.,TRBD1,TRBJ2-1,CASSIGQGSYNEQFF,TGTGCCAGTAGTATTGGACAGGGCTCCTACAATGAGCAGTTCTTC
TRBV9,.,TRBD2,TRBJ2-7,CASSVSGTAYEQYF,TGTGCCAGCAGCGTTAGCGGGACTGCCTACGAGCAGTACTTC
TRBV28,.,.,TRBJ1-1,CASRTGNTEAFF,TGTGCCAGCAGAACAGGGAACACTGAAGCTTTCTTT
TRBV9,.,.,TRBJ1-2,CASSVAGGGASYGYTF,TGTGCCAGCAGCGTAGCTGGGGGGGGCGCGAGCTATGGCTACACCTTC
TRBV6-5,.,TRBD1,TRBJ1-5,CASSYSTGADQPQHF,TGTGCCAGCAGTTACTCGACAGGGGCAGACCAGCCCCAGCATTTT
TRBV10-3,few,.,TRBJ1-1,CAISEWGRGAFF,TGTGCCATCAGTGAGTGGGGAAGGGGAGCTTTCTTT
TRBV19,few,.,TRBJ1-1,CASSTIPGQLNTEAFF,TGTGCCAGTAGTACAATCCCGGGACAACTGAACACTGAAGCTTTCTTT
TRBV18,few,TRBD2,TRBJ2-1,CASSPQTSLATDEQFF,TGTGCCAGCTCACCGCAGACTAGCCTAGCTACTGATGAGCAGTTCTTC
TRBV4-2,.,.,TRBJ2-3,CASSGTVPDTQYF,TGTGCCAGCAGTGGGACCGTCCCAGATACGCAGTATTTT
TRBV7-9,.,.,TRBJ1-2,CASSRTDVYTF,TGTGCCAGCAGCCGGACAGATGTCTACACCTTC
TRBV28,few,TRBD1,TRBJ2-7,CASSTGQGSYEQYF,TGTGCCAGCAGTACGGGACAGGGGTCCTACGAGCAGTACTTC
TRBV21-1,.,.,TRBJ2-1,CASSKIGRERHQHEQFF,TGTGCCAGCAGCAAAATAGGGAGGGAGAGACATCAGCATGAGCAGTTCTTC
TRBV6-5,.,TRBD2,TRBJ2-3,CASSYGLAGRGTQYF,TGTGCCAGCAGTTACGGACTAGCGGGAAGGGGCACGCAGTATTTT
TRBV18,.,.,TRBJ2-5,CASSPISIEQETQYF,TGTGCCAGCTCACCAATTTCGATAGAACAAGAGACCCAGTACTTC
TRBV5-1,.,.,TRBJ2-5,CASSLARLQETQYF,TGCGCCAGCAGCTTGGCCAGACTCCAAGAGACCCAGTACTTC
TRBV10-3,once,.,TRBJ2-6,CAISPEGDSGANVLTF,TGTGCCATCAGCCCGGAGGGGGACTCTGGGGCCAACGTCCTGACTTTC
TRBV2,.,.,TRBJ2-4,CASKGPTENIQYF,TGTGCCAGCAAGGGCCCAACGGAAAACATTCAGTACTTC
TRBV27,few,.,TRBJ2-1,CASSLRISYNEQFF,TGTGCCAGCAGTTTACGGATTTCCTACAATGAGCAGTTCTTC
TRBV5-1,.,TRBD2,TRBJ2-5,CASSWTSGQETQYF,TGCGCCAGCAGCTGGACTAGCGGACAAGAGACCCAGTACTTC
TRBV5-6,.,.,TRBJ1-5,CASSLEEEDGSNQPQHF,TGTGCCAGCAGCTTGGAGGAGGAGGATGGGAGCAATCAGCCCCAGCATTTT
TRBV7-2,.,.,TRBJ2-3,CASSLSAWATSTDTQYF,TGTGCCAGCAGCCTATCGGCGTGGGCGACTAGCACAGATACGCAGTATTTT
TRBV5-1,.,.,TRBJ1-2,CASSPAGTPITYGYTF,TGCGCCAGCAGCCCGGCCGGGACCCCGATTACCTATGGCTACACCTTC
TRBV2,.,TRBD1,TRBJ1-1,CASRAFGQGNTEAFF,TGTGCCAGCAGAGCCTTCGGACAGGGGAACACTGAAGCTTTCTTT
TRBV11-3,.,TRBD1,TRBJ2-3,CASSPRDRDTQYF,TGTGCCAGCAGCCCCAGGGACAGAGATACGCAGTATTTT
TRBV5-1,few,.,TRBJ2-6,CASSLDGSAGANVLTF,TGCGCCAGCAGCTTGGATGGAAGCGCTGGGGCCAACGTCCTGACTTTC
TRBV5-1,few,.,TRBJ1-1,CASSFNMNTEAFF,TGCGCCAGCAGCTTCAACATGAACACTGAAGCTTTCTTT
TRBV18,.,.,TRBJ2-1,CASSPGTPSSYNEQFF,TGTGCCAGCTCCCCCGGGACTCCCAGCTCCTACAATGAGCAGTTCTTC
TRBV30,.,.,TRBJ1-5,CAWSVAGGNQPQHF,TGTGCCTGGAGTGTAGCGGGGGGCAATCAGCCCCAGCATTTT
TRBV29-1,.,TRBD1,TRBJ1-3,CSVEQGGTIYF,TGCAGCGTTGAACAGGGGGGCACCATATATTTT
TRBV5-1,.,.,TRBJ2-2,CASSLAEGGGTLFF,TGCGCCAGCAGCTTGGCCGAGGGTGGAGGGACCCTGTTTTTT
TRBV19,.,TRBD1,TRBJ2-4,CASSGQGGAGNIQYF,TGTGCCAGTAGTGGACAAGGGGGCGCGGGAAACATTCAGTACTTC
TRBV7-2,.,.,TRBJ2-3,CASSGLEGADTQYF,TGTGCCAGCAGCGGTCTTGAGGGGGCAGATACGCAGTATTTT
TRBV7-3,.,TRBD1,TRBJ1-2,CASSLTGQAGYTF,TGTGCCAGCAGCTTAACGGGACAGGCTGGCTACACCTTC
TRBV5-6,.,TRBD1,TRBJ1-2,CASSMGTGSAETF,TGTGCCAGCAGCATGGGGACAGGGTCGGCGGAGACCTTC
TRBV18,.,TRBD1,TRBJ2-7,CASSPRTGGGRDEQYF,TGTGCCAGCTCACCAAGGACAGGGGGAGGGAGAGACGAGCAGTACTTC
TRBV5-1,.,TRBD2,TRBJ2-1,CASSLVAGEGEQFF,TGCGCCAGCAGCTTGGTAGCGGGAGAGGGTGAGCAGTTCTTC
TRBV10-2,.,TRBD2,TRBJ2-7,CASSESWGLAYEQYF,TGCGCCAGCAGTGAGTCGTGGGGACTAGCGTACGAGCAGTACTTC
TRBV5-4,.,TRBD2,TRBJ2-7,CASSLGMTSGSPYEQYF,TGTGCCAGCAGCTTGGGAATGACTAGCGGGAGCCCCTACGAGCAGTACTTC
TRBV7-2,once,TRBD2,TRBJ2-7,CASSLGLAGGYEQYF,TGTGCCAGCAGCTTAGGTCTAGCGGGAGGCTACGAGCAGTACTTC
TRBV2,.,.,TRBJ1-1,CASSEAERYTEAFF,TGTGCCAGCAGTGAAGCGGAGCGGTACACTGAAGCTTTCTTT
TRBV10-1,.,.,TRBJ2-2,CASSERPAPNTGELFF,TGCGCCAGCAGTGAAAGGCCTGCCCCGAACACCGGGGAGCTGTTTTTT
TRBV7-9,.,.,TRBJ1-3,CASSLGQTGNTIYF,TGTGCCAGCAGCTTAGGTCAGACGGGGAACACCATATATTTT
TRBV28,.,.,TRBJ2-3,CASREVDTQYF,TGTGCCAGCAGGGAAGTAGATACGCAGTATTTT
TRBV25-1,many,.,TRBJ2-5,CASSEFAGGETQYF,TGTGCCAGCAGTGAATTTGCAGGGGGGGAGACCCAGTACTTC
TRBV6-5,few,TRBD1,TRBJ2-7,CASSYTPDRADEQYF,TGTGCCAGCAGTTACACCCCGGACAGGGCGGACGAGCAGTACTTC
TRBV28,once,.,TRBJ1-4,CASSLGGAGEKLFF,TGTGCCAGCAGTTTAGGGGGGGCCGGGGAAAAACTGTTTTTT